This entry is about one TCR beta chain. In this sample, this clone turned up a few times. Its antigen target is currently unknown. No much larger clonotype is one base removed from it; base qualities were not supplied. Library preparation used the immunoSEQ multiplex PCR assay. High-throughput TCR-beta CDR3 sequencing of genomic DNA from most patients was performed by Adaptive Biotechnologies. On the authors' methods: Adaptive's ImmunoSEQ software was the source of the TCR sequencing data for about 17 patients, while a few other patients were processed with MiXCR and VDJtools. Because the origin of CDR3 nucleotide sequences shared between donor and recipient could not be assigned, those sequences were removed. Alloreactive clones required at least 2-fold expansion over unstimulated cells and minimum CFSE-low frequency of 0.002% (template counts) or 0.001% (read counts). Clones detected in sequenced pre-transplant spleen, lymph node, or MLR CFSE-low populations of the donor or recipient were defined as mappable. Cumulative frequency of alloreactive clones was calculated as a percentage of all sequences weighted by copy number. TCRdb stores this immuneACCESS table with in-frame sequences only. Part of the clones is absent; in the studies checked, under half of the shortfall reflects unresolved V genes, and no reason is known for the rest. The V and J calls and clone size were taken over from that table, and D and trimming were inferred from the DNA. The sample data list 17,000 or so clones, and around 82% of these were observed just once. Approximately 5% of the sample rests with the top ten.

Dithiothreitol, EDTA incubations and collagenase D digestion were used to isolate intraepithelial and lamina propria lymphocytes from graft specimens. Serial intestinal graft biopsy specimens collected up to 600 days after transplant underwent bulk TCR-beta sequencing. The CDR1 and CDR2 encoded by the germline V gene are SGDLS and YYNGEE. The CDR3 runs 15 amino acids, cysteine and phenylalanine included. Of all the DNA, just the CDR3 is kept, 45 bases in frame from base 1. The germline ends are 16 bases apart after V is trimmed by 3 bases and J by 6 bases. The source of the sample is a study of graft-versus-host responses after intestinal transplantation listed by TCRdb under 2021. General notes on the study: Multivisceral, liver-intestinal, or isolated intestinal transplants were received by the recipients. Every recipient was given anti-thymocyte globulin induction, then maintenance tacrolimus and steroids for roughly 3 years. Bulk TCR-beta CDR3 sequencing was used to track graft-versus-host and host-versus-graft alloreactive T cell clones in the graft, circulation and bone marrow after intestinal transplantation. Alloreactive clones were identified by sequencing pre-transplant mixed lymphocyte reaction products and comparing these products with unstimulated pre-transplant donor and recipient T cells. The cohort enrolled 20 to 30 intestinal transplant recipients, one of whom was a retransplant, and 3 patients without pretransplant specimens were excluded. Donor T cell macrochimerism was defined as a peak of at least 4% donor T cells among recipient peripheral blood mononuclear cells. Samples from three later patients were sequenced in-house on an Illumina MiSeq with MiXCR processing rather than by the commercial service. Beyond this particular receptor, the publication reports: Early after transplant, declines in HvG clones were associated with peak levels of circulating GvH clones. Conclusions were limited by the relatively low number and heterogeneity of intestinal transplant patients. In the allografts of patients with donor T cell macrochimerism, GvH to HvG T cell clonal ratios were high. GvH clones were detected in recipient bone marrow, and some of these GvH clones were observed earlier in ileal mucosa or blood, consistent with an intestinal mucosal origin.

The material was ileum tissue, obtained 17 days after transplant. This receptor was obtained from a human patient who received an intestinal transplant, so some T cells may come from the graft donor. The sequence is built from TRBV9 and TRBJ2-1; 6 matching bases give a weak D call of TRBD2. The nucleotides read TGTGCCAGCAGCGGCGGGATCACGAGTCGCAATGAGCAGTTCTTC. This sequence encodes CASSGGITSRNEQFF.